This TCR beta chain was found in a study of shared clonotypes between healthy human individuals. Study in general: The study enrolled a couple of women and three men aged 18 to 49.

V lost 3 bases, J lost 3 bases, and 17 bases lay in between. Germline V gene lookup returns CDR1 LNHNV and CDR2 YYDKDF (reference sequence). The CDR3 sequence is 17 residues long. Data came from immunoSEQ multiplex PCR; TCRdb stores just in-frame clones and leaves some out. This table holds around 510,000 clones, roughly four fifths found once. Every donor was a Caucasian adult from Nashville, Tennessee. For unsorted samples, genomic DNA was extracted from approximately 90 million PBMCs. The genes are TRBV15 and TRBJ2-2; no clear D gene. The origin of this receptor is a woman between 35 and 50 years old in good health. Some clones in this sample may be carry-over from other donors' samples. Sequencing used PBMCs. The CDR3 region has the DNA TGTGCCACCAGCAGCAGATCCCTTAGAAACTACACCGGGGAGCTGTTTTTT. As protein: CATSSRSLRNYTGELFF.